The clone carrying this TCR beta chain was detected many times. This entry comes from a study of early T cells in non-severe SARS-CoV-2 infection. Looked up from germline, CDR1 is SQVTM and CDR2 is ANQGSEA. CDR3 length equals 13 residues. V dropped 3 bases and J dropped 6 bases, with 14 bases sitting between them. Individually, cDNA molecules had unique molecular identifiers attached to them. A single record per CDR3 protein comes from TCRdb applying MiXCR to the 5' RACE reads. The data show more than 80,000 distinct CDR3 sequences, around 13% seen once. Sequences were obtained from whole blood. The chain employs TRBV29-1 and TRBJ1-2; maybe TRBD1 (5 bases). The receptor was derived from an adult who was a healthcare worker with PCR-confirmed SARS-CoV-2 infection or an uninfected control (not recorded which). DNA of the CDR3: TGCAGCGTTGACTGGCAGGGAGGAGATGGCTACACCTTC. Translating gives CSVDWQGGDGYTF.